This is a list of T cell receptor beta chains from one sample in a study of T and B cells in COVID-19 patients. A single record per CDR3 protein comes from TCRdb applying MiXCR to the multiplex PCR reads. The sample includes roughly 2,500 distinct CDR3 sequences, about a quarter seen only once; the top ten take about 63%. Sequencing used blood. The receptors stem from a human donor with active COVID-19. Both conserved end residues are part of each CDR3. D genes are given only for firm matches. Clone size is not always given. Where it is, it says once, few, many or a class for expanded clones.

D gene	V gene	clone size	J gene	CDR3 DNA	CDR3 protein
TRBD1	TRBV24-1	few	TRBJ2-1	TGTGCCACCAGTGACTCCGGGACAGGGGCCTACAATGAGCAGTTCTTC	CATSDSGTGAYNEQFF
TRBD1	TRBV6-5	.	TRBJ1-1	TGTGCCAGCAGTTACCCACAGGGGGGTGAAGCTTTCTTT	CASSYPQGGEAFF
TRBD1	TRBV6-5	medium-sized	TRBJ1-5	TGTGCCAGCAGGAGAGGACAGGGCGCCAATCAGCCCCAGCATTTT	CASRRGQGANQPQHF
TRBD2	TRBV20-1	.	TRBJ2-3	TGCAGTGCTGGCCCTCGAGCGGGAGCTGCAGATACGCAGTATTTT	CSAGPRAGAADTQYF
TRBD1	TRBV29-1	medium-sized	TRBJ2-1	TGCAGCGTTGAGGCAACAGGGGGCGCGTGGAATGAGCAGTTCTTC	CSVEATGGAWNEQFF
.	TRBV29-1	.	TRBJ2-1	TGCAGCGTTGAAACGGCAGGTCTAGGTGTTGGGCAGTTCTTC	CSVETAGLGVGQFF
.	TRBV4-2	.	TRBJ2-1	TGTGCCAGCAGCCAAGATATTGACGGAGATGAGCAGTTCTTC	CASSQDIDGDEQFF
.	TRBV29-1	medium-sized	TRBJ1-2	TGCAGCGTTGAGGGCCAGCAACGCGTCAAGGGCTACACCTTC	CSVEGQQRVKGYTF
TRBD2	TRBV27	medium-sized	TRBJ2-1	TGTGCCAGCAGTCCTCGACTAGCGGGAGGGCTCGGAAATGAGCAGTTCTTC	CASSPRLAGGLGNEQFF
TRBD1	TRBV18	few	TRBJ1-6	TGTGCCAGCTCACCCCCCGGGACAGAGAATTCACCCCTCCACTTT	CASSPPGTENSPLHF
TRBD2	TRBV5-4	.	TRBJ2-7	TGTGCCAGCAGCCGGGCGGCGGGAGAGTACGAGCAGTACTTC	CASSRAAGEYEQYF
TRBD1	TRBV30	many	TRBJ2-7	TGTGCCGGAACAGGGGGCATTTTCTACGAGCAGTACTTC	CAGTGGIFYEQYF
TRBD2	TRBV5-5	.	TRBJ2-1	TGTGCCAGCAGCTTAGCGGGAGGGTCGAATGAGCAGTTCTTC	CASSLAGGSNEQFF
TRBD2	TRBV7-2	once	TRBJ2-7	TGTGCCAGCAGCCTCCTAGCGGGGACCACGATTCCCTACGAGCAGTACTTC	CASSLLAGTTIPYEQYF
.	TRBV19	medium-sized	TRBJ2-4	TGTGCCAGTAGACCGACAGAGAAAAACATTCAGTACTTC	CASRPTEKNIQYF
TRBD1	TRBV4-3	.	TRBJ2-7	TGCGCCAGCAGCCGAGGGACAGGGGGCTCCTACGAGCAGTACTTC	CASSRGTGGSYEQYF